Listed here is a single TCR beta chain. The antigen is not known. This specimen comes from a study of OX40 agonist ivuxolimab in advanced cancers. Study-wide background: Ivuxolimab, which is an agonistic anti-OX40 (CD134) antibody, was administered to the patients. Study findings and constraints: Relative to CD4+ cells, CD8+ T cells on average had more expanded clones.

With 2 bases removed from V and 4 bases from J, the gap between germline ends came to 9 bases. CDR3 length: 14 residues. The V gene's germline CDR1 is KGHSH and CDR2 LQKENI. The data were produced by immunoSEQ multiplex PCR, yet TCRdb's version contains in-frame clones alone and is incomplete. The sample records about 79,000 clones, 90% being singletons. The material was CD4+ or CD8+ T cells sorted from blood, obtained in a trial of the OX40 agonist ivuxolimab. V gene TRBV18 combines with J gene TRBJ1-5, with a weak D call TRBD1 (6 bases). The sequence was obtained from an adult with an advanced solid tumor such as melanoma, head and neck, liver or kidney cancer. This chain's CDR3 is CASSPTGMNQPQHF. CDR3 DNA: TGTGCCAGCTCACCAACAGGGATGAATCAGCCCCAGCATTTT.